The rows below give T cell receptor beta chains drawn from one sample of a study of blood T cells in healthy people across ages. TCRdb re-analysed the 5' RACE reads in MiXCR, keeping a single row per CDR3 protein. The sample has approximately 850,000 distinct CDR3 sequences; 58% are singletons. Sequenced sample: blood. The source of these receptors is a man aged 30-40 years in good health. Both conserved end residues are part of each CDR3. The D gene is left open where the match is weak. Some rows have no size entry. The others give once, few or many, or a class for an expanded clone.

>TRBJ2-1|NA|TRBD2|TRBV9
TGTGCCAGCAGCGTAGCTCCGGGAGGGCCGGGGAATGAGCAGTTCTTC
CASSVAPGGPGNEQFF
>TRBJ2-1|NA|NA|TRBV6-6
TGTGCCAGCAGTTCCCTACCGACGGGAGAAAATGAGCAGTTCTTC
CASSSLPTGENEQFF
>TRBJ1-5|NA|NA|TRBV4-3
TGCGCCAGCAGCCAAGATAACAGGGGCAATCAGCCCCAGCATTTT
CASSQDNRGNQPQHF
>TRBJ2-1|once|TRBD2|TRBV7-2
TGTGCCAGCAGCTTAGTTGGTGGCGGGGGGGTGCAGCAGTTCTTC
CASSLVGGGGVQQFF
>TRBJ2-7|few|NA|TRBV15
TGTGCCACCAGCAGAGTTCCACAGGGTAGCGAGCAGTACTTC
CATSRVPQGSEQYF
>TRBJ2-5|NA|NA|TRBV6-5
TGTGCCAGCAGCCCCCTCTACTCGACCCAAGAGACCCAGTACTTC
CASSPLYSTQETQYF
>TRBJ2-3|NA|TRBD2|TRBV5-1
TGCGCCAGTACGGCCGGGACTAGTTCGAATACGCAGTATTTT
CASTAGTSSNTQYF
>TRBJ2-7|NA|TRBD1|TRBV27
TGTGCCAGCAGTTTATTCCGACAGGGGCCTTACGAGCAGTACTTC
CASSLFRQGPYEQYF
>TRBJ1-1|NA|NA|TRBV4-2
TGTGCCAGCAGCCACCACCAACAGGGCACTGAAGCTTTCTTT
CASSHHQQGTEAFF
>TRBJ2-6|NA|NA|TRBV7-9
TGTGCCAGCAGCCGATCAGGGACTGGGGCCAACGTCCTGACTTTC
CASSRSGTGANVLTF
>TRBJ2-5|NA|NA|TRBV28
TGTGCCAGCAGTCCCCACCAGGGTCGGCAGACCCAGTACTTC
CASSPHQGRQTQYF
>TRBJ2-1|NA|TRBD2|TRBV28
TGTGCCAGCAGTTTTAAGGCTCGGAGCGGGAGTACGGGTGAGCAGTTCTTC
CASSFKARSGSTGEQFF
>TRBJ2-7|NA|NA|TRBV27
TGTGCCAGCAGTTTGTCTAAGGGTATTGACGAGCAGTACTTC
CASSLSKGIDEQYF
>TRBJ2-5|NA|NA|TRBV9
TGTGCCAGCAGCCCCCCTGGCGGGGAAGAGACCCAGTACTTC
CASSPPGGEETQYF
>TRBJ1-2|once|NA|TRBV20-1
TGCAGTGCTAGAGTCCCGGGGTCCTTGGGGGTCTATGGCTACACCTTC
CSARVPGSLGVYGYTF
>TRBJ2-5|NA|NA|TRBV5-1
TGCGCCAGCAGCTTGGTAACAGGGAGGGAGACCCAGTACTTC
CASSLVTGRETQYF
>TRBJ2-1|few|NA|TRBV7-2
TGTGCCAGCAGCTTAGGAAGGGGTAACAATGAGCAGTTCTTC
CASSLGRGNNEQFF
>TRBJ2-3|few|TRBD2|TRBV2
TGTGCCAGCAGTGAGAAGTTAGCGGGGCTTGCTACGCAGTATTTT
CASSEKLAGLATQYF
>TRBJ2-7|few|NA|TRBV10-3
TGTGCCATCAGTGGGGGTTGGAGCGAGCAGTACTTC
CAISGGWSEQYF
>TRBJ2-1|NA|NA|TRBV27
TGTGCCAGCAGTTTAAGGCGGGGGCCTATTTCCTACAATGAGCAGTTCTTC
CASSLRRGPISYNEQFF
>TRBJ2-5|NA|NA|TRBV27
TGTGCCAGCAGTATCCAGAGATGGGAGACCCAGTACTTC
CASSIQRWETQYF
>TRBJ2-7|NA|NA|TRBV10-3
TGTGCCATCAGTGCAGAGACAGACCGGTACGAGCAGTACTTC
CAISAETDRYEQYF